This T cell receptor beta chain stems from a study of T cells in Graves' hyperthyroidism and ophthalmopathy (dated by TCRdb to between 2018 and 2020). Notes on the research overall: Peripheral blood was sampled at the time of initial diagnosis, prior to any treatment. To identify TCR V-J signatures that set the groups apart, the researchers used a discovery cohort of 90 to 100 patients, made up of around 40 with Graves' ophthalmopathy and about 55 with stable Graves' hyperthyroidism. Whether ophthalmopathy could be predicted prospectively was tested in an independent validation cohort made up of about 20 hyperthyroidism patients plus 17 patients who later progressed to ophthalmopathy. The roughly 94 discovery patients were randomly split 7:3 into training and test sets. Thyroid tissue and blood T-cell repertoires from six Graves' hyperthyroidism patients were also compared in the study. Following sampling, methimazole starting at 30 mg daily was given to hyperthyroidism patients, and high-dose intravenous methylprednisolone was given to ophthalmopathy patients. According to the paper, TCR Vbeta CDR3 sequencing was carried out on 135 peripheral blood samples, which came from about 45 ophthalmopathy, 75 or so hyperthyroidism and roughly 17 progressor patients.

A patient counted as having stable Graves' hyperthyroidism if no progression to ophthalmopathy occurred over 18 months of follow-up. Hyperthyroidism patients were newly diagnosed, with disease duration under 2 months, and aged 18 to 65 years. Any patient with an uncontrolled infection, another autoimmune disease, pregnancy or lactation was excluded. Diagnoses were established on the basis of clinical symptoms, serum thyroxine and TRAb, thyroid ultrasound, and orbital computed tomography. PBMCs were isolated from roughly 10 ml of fresh peripheral blood by Ficoll-Paque density gradient centrifugation. Trizol reagent was used to extract total RNA, and RNA quality was then checked on an Agilent 2100 Bioanalyzer. This clonotype occurred a few times. It has no known antigen specificity. It has no much larger one-base neighbor in the sample; base qualities were not kept. Sequences MDHEN (CDR1) and SYDVKM (CDR2) are obtained from the germline V gene. V drops 6 bases and J drops 8 bases, leaving 25 bases in between. Its CDR3 holds 16 amino acids, cysteine through phenylalanine. Of all the DNA, just the CDR3 is kept, 48 bases in frame from base 1.

The TCR beta CDR3 regions were amplified from RNA transcripts. The TCR CDR3 was subjected to a first round of RT-PCR using the HTBI primer set and the Qiagen OneStep RT-PCR kit. A second multiplex PCR round built the libraries, followed by size selection and purification. Sequencing of the libraries was done on an Illumina HiSeq2000 using paired-end 100 bp reads. From the authors' description of their analysis: SOAPnuke was used to process the raw data, throwing out any read that contained adapters or uncalled bases, had a mean Phred below 15, or lacked an exact constant-primer or identifier match. High-quality paired reads were merged using COPE v1.2.5, and each unique nucleotide sequence was defined as a clonotype. MiTCR v1.1 was used to align the clonotypes against IMGT TRBV, TRBD and TRBJ reference segments. Only V-J combinations with frequency above 0.0001, covering roughly 99% of repertoires, were analysed. A TCS score was defined as the ratio between F50 (clonal expansion) and ExV (chaos), using BLOSUM62-based TCRdist between CDR3 peptides within each V-J. Welch's t-statistics and random forest reduced 450 to 600 V-J features to roughly 13, which were used in a naive Bayes classifier (R e1071). TCRdb applied fastp at Q25 and MiXCR to the public reads, then kept only in-frame beta chains. Duplicate CDR3 protein sequences are folded into a single record with the most common DNA and genes. TCRdb, rather than the study authors, made the V and J calls. The sample includes around 290,000 distinct CDR3 sequences, with roughly 13% observed a single time. The top ten clonotypes cover around 8% of the sample.

The full study reports these points: During validation, the model predicted progression to ophthalmopathy a median of around six months ahead of onset, with approximately 71% sensitivity and 72.22% specificity. Most expanded thyroid clonotypes (frequency above 0.001) were also detected in blood, a finding suggesting that blood repertoires may reflect thyroid immune responses. No statistical method was used to fix the sample size in advance, and group allocation was not hidden from the investigators. Ophthalmopathy was separated from stable hyperthyroidism by a 13 V-J signature model, with just over 85% sensitivity and about 81% specificity obtained in cross-validation and 80%/75% obtained in testing.

This receptor was identified in a middle-aged woman with Graves' hyperthyroidism. This chain joins TRBV28 to TRBJ1-2; tentative D gene TRBD1, with 6 bases matching. Source material: blood. The DNA sequence is TGTGCCAGCAGAAAAAGGCCTGCCGGGACACGGCAGGGCTACACCTTC. This is translated as CASRKRPAGTRQGYTF.